The sequence of this T cell receptor beta chain was determined in a study of cytomegalovirus exposure and HLA in healthy donors. The PCR ran on 60 Vbeta and 13 Jbeta primers. The data were produced by immunoSEQ multiplex PCR, yet TCRdb's version contains in-frame clones alone and is incomplete. The repertoire has 80,000 to 95,000 clones, roughly three fifths of them found once; the top ten carry under 8%. Study observations and caveats: Most observed TCR sequences were rare, whereas some public TCRs were detected in many donors. The listing of roughly 160 TCR beta chains classed them as cytomegalovirus-associated.

The length of the CDR3 is 14 residues. The junction had 10 bases not matched to a gene; V was cut back by 6 bases and J by 7 bases. Per germline, CDR1 MNHNY and CDR2 SVGAGI (reference sequence). As regards this clone: The antigen remains undetermined.

V usage is TRBV6-6 and J usage is TRBJ2-3, with TRBD2 matching 7 bases. Material: PBMCs. The clonotype originates from a woman in her 30s in good health and CMV-seronegative. The CDR3 loop is CASSPQTGGNTQYF. CDR3 DNA sequence: TGTGCCAGCAGCCCGCAAACGGGGGGAAATACGCAGTATTTT.